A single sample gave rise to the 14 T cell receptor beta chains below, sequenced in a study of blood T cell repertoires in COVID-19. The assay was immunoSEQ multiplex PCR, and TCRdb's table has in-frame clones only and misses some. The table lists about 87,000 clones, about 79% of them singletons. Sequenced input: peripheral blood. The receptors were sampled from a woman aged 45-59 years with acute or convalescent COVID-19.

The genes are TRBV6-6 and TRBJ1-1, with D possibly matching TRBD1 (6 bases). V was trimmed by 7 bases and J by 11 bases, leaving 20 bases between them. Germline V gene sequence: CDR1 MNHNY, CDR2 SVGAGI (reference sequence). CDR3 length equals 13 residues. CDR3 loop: CASTEAGVWLAFF. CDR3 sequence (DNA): TGTGCCAGCACCGAAGCAGGGGTCTGGTTGGCTTTCTTT.

The CDR3 region has the DNA TGTGCCAGCAGTCTTTACGCGGGGAGCACTGAAGCTTTCTTT. This encodes CASSLYAGSTEAFF. The chain links TRBV6-2 or TRBV6-3 to TRBJ1-1; no reliable D call. The CDR3 consists of 14 residues. Deletions cut 5 bases from V and 4 bases from J, with 14 bases between. Germline CDR1 and CDR2: MNHEY and SVGEGT.

The CDR3 reads CASSMKVAGNRGEQYF. The CDR3, as DNA: TGTGCCAGTAGTATGAAGGTAGCGGGGAACCGGGGGGAGCAGTACTTC. The V and J genes are TRBV19 and TRBJ2-7; 8 positions agree with TRBD2. The CDR3 is made up of 16 amino acids. CDR1 is LNHDA and CDR2 is SQIVND in the germline V gene (reference sequence). V dropped 3 bases and J dropped 7; count of bases not matched to a gene: 14.

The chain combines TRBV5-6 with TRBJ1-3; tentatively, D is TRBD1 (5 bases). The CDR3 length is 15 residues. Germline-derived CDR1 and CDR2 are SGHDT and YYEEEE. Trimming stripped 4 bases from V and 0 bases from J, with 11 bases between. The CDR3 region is CASSLQTVSGNTIYF. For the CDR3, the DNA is TGTGCCAGCAGCCTACAGACAGTCTCTGGAAACACCATATATTTT.

The CDR3 region has the DNA TGTGCCACTGGGGAGGGGAGCTCCTACGAGCAGTACTTC. Protein: CATGEGSSYEQYF. V usage is TRBV6-5 and J usage is TRBJ2-7; TRBD2 aligns across 7 bases. Germline-derived CDR1 and CDR2 are MNHEY and SVGAGI. V lost 10 bases, J lost 0 bases, and 6 bases stayed unmatched. The CDR3 spans 13 residues.

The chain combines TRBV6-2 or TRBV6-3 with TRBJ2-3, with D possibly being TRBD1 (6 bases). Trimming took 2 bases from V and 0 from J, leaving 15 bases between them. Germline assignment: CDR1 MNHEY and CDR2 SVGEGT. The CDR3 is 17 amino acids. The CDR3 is CASSYTVTGTSTDTQYF. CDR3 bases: TGTGCCAGCAGTTACACCGTGACAGGAACTAGCACAGATACGCAGTATTTT.

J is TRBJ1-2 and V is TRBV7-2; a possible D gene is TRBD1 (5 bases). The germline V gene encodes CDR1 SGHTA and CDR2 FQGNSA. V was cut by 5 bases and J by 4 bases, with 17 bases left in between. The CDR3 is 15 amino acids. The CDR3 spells CASSEATGTSYGYTF. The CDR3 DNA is TGTGCCAGCAGCGAAGCCACCGGGACTTCCTATGGCTACACCTTC.

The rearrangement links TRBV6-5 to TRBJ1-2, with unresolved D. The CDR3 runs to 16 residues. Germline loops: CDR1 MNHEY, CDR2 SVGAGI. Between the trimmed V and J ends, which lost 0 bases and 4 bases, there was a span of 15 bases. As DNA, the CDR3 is TGTGCCAGCAGTTACTCGAGAGGGCAACACCGCTATGGCTACACCTTC. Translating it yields CASSYSRGQHRYGYTF.

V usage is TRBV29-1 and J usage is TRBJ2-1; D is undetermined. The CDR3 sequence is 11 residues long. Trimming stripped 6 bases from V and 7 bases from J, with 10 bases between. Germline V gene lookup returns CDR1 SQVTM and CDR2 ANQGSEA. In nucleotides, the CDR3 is TGCAGCGTCCACCTAAATAATGAGCAGTTCTTC. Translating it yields CSVHLNNEQFF.

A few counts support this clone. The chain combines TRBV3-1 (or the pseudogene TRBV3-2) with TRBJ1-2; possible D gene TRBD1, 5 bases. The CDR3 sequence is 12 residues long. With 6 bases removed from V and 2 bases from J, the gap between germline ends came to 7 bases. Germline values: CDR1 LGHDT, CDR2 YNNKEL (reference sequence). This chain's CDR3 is CASSRQNYGYTF. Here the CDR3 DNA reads TGTGCCAGCAGTCGACAGAACTATGGCTACACCTTC.

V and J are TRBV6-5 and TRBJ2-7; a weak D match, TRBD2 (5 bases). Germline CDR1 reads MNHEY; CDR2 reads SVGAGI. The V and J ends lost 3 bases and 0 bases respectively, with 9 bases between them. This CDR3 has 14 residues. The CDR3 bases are TGTGCCAGCAGTTATACCGGGAACTCCTACGAGCAGTACTTC. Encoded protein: CASSYTGNSYEQYF.

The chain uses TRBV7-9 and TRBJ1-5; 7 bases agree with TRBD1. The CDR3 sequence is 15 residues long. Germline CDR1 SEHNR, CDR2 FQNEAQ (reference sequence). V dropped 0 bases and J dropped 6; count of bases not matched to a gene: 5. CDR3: CASSLAGGSFQPQHF. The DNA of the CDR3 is TGTGCCAGCAGCTTAGCAGGGGGCTCGTTTCAGCCCCAGCATTTT.

DNA of the CDR3: TGTGCCAGCAGCCAACAAAACTATGGCTACACCTTC. Translation gives CASSQQNYGYTF. V is TRBV6-5 and J is TRBJ1-2; no firm D call. The CDR3 runs to 12 residues. The V and J ends lost 6 bases and 2 bases respectively, with 7 bases between them. Germline CDR1 and CDR2: MNHEY and SVGAGI.

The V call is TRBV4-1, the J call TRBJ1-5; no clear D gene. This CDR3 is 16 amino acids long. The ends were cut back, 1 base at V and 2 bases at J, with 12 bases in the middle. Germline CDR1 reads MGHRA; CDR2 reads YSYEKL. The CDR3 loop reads CASSQVLRVGNQPQHF. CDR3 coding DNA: TGCGCCAGCAGCCAAGTACTCCGAGTCGGCAATCAGCCCCAGCATTTT.